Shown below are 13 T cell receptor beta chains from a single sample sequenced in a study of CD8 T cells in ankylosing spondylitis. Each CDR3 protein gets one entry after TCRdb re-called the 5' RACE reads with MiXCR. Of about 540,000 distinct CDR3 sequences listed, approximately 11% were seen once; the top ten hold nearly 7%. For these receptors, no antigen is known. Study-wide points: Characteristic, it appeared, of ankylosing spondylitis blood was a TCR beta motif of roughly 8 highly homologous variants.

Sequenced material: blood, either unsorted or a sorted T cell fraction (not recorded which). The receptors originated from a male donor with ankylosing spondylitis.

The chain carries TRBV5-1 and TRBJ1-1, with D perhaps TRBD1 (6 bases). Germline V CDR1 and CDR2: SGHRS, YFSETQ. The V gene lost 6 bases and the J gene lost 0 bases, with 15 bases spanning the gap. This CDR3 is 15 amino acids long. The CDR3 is CASNQGLVMNTEAFF. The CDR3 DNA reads TGCGCCAGCAATCAGGGGTTGGTCATGAACACTGAAGCTTTCTTT.

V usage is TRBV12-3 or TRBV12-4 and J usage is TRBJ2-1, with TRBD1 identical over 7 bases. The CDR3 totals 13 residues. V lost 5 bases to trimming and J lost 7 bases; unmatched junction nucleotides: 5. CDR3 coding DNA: TGTGCCAGCAGTCTGACAGGGTCAAATGAGCAGTTCTTC. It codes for CASSLTGSNEQFF.

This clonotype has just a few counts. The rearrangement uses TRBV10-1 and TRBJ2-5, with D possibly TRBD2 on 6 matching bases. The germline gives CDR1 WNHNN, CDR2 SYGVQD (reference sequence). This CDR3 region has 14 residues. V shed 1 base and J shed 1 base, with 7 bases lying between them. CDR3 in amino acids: CASSEFGGQETQYF. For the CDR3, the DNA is TGCGCCAGCAGTGAGTTCGGGGGCCAAGAGACCCAGTACTTC.

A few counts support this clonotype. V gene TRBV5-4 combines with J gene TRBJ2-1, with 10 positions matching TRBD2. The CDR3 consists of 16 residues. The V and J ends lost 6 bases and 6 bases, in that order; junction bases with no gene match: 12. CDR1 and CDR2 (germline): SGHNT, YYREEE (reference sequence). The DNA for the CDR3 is TGTGCCAGCACCCTGTCCAGCGGGAGGGCCGCCAATGAGCAGTTCTTC. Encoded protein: CASTLSSGRAANEQFF.

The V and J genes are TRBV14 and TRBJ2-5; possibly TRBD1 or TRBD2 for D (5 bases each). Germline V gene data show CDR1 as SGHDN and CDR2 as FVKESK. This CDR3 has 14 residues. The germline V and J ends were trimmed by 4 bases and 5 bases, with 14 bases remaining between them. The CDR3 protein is CASSPSGTGETQYF. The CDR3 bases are TGTGCCAGCAGCCCGTCCGGGACGGGTGAGACCCAGTACTTC.

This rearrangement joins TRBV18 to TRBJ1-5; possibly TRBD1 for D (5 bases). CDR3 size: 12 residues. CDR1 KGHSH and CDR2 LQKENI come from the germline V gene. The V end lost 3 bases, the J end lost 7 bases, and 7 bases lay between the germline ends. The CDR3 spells CASSPGAQPQHF. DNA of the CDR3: TGTGCCAGCTCACCCGGGGCACAGCCCCAGCATTTT.

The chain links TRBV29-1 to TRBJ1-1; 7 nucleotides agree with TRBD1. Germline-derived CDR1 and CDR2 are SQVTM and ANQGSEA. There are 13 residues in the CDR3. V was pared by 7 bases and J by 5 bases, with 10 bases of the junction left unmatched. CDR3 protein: CSGHRGVSTEAFF. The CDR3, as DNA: TGCAGCGGACACAGGGGAGTGAGTACTGAAGCTTTCTTT.

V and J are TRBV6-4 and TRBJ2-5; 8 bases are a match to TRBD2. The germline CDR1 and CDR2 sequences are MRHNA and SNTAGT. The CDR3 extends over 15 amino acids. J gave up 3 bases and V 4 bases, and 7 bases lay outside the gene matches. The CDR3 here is CASSAQPGLEETQYF. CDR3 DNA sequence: TGTGCCAGCAGTGCCCAACCGGGACTAGAAGAGACCCAGTACTTC.

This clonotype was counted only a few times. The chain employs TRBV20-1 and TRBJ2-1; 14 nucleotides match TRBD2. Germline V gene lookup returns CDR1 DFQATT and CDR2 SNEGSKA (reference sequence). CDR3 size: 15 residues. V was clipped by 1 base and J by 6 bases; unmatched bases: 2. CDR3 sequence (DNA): TGCAGTGCTAGAGGGACTAGCGGGGGGTTCAATGAGCAGTTCTTC. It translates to CSARGTSGGFNEQFF.

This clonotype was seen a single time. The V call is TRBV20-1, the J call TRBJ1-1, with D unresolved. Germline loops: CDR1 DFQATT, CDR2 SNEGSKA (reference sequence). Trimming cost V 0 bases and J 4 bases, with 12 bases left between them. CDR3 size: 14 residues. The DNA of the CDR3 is TGCAGTGCTAGAGATGCGGGTCGTGGCACTGAAGCTTTCTTT. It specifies CSARDAGRGTEAFF.

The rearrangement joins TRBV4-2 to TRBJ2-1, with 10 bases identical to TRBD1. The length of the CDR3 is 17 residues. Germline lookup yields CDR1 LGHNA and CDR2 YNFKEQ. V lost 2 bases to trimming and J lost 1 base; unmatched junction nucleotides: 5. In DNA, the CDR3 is TGTGCCAGCAGCCAACAGACAGGGGGCCTGTCCTACAATGAGCAGTTCTTC. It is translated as CASSQQTGGLSYNEQFF.

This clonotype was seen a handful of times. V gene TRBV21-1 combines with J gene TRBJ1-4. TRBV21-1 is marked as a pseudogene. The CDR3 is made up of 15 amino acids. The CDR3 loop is CASSNGRVRYEKLFF. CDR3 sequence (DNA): TGTGCCAGCAGCAACGGCAGGGTTCGTTATGAAAAACTGTTTTTT.

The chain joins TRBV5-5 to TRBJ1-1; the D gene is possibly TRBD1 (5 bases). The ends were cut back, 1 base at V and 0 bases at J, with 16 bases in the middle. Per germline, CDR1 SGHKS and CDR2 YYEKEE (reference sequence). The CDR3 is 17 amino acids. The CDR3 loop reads CASSLQDSWGVNTEAFF. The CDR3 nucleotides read TGTGCCAGCAGCTTGCAAGACTCCTGGGGGGTGAACACTGAAGCTTTCTTT.